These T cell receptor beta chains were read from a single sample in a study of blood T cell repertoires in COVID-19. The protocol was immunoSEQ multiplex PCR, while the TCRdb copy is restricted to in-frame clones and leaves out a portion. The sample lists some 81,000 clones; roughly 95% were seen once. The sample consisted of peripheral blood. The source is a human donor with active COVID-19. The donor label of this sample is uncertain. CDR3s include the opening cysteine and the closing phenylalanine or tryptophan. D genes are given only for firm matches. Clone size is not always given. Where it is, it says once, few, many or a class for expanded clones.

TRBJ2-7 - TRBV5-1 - TGCGCCAGCAGCTTGGAGGGCAGGGTACAATCTAGAAAGTACTTC CASSLEGRVQSRKYF
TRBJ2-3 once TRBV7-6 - TGTGCCAGCAGCGGCACGCCTACAGATACGCAGTATTTT CASSGTPTDTQYF
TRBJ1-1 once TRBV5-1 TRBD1 TGCGCCAGCAGCTTACTGGGACAGGGTGACAAGGCTTTCTTT CASSLLGQGDKAFF
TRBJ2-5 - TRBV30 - TGTGCCTGGAGTCCTATCCCCGAGCCCCCCCCGAGGGAGACCCAGTACTTC CAWSPIPEPPPRETQYF
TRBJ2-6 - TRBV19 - TGTGCCAGTAGTAGTCAGGGTTTCTCTGGGGCCAACGTCCTGACTTTC CASSSQGFSGANVLTF
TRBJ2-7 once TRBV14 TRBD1 TGTGCCAGCAGCCAAGTGACAGGGTTTCCCTACGAGCAGTACTTC CASSQVTGFPYEQYF
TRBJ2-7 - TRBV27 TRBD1 TGTGCCAGCAGTGCACCGGGACAGGGGGCCTACGAGCAGTACTTC CASSAPGQGAYEQYF
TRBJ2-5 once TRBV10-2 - TGCGCCAGCAGTGACCTCGGTAGCCTTATCCAAGAGACCCAGTACTTC CASSDLGSLIQETQYF
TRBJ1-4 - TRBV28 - TGTGCCAGCAGGCGGGACGGGCTCGGTGAAAAACTGTTTTTT CASRRDGLGEKLFF
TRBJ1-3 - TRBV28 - TGTGCCAGCAGTTTACCTTGGACAGCTGCCGGCGACACCATATATTTT CASSLPWTAAGDTIYF
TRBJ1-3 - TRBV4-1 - TGCGCCAGCAGCCCCCTCTCTGGAAACACCATATATTTT CASSPLSGNTIYF
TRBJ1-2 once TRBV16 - TGTGCCAGCAGCCAATCTCAACAGGGAGTGCCCGTTAGGCTTTATGGCTACACCTTC CASSQSQQGVPVRLYGYTF
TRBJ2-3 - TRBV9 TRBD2 TGTGCCAGCAGCGGGATAGCGGGCGGTGATACGCAGTATTTT CASSGIAGGDTQYF
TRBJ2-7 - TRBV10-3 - TGTGCCATCAGTAGTGACAGAGCCTACGAGCAGTACTTC CAISSDRAYEQYF
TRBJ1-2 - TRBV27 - TGTGCCAGCAGTTCTTCAGGGGATCGCTATGGCTACACCTTC CASSSSGDRYGYTF
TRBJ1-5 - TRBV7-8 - TGTGCCAGCAGCTTAAGACCACCCGCAGACAATAGCAATCAGCCCCAGCATTTT CASSLRPPADNSNQPQHF
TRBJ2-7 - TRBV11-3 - TGTGCCAGCAGCTTGAGCAGGGGGGCCTACGAGCAGTACTTC CASSLSRGAYEQYF
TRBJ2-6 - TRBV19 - TGTGCCAGTACCCTCCCCGGGGTAGCTGGGGCCAACGTCCTGACTTTC CASTLPGVAGANVLTF
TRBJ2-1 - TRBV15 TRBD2 TGTGCCACCAGCAGAGATCCGGGAGGGGGCAATGAGCAGTTCTTC CATSRDPGGGNEQFF
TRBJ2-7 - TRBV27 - TGTGCCAGCAGTTCCCGAGGGGGGGCCTCCTACGAGCAGTACTTC CASSSRGGASYEQYF
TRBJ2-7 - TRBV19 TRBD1 TGTGCCAGCCCGACAGGGGCCCCCTACGAGCAGTACTTC CASPTGAPYEQYF
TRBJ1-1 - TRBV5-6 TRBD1 TGTGCCAGCAGCCAGACAGGGGTGGCTGAAGCTTTCTTT CASSQTGVAEAFF
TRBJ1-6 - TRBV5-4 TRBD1 TGTGCCAGCAGCTTCAGGGGGCCGTCCTATAATTCACCCCTCCACTTT CASSFRGPSYNSPLHF
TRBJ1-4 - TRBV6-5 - TGTGCCAGCAGTTACTCGATTATGGGGAGTGAAAAACTGTTTTTT CASSYSIMGSEKLFF
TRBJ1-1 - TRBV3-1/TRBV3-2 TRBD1 TGTGCCAGCAGCCTATTACAGGGGTTCGGCACTGAAGCTTTCTTT CASSLLQGFGTEAFF
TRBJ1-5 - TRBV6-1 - TGTGCCAGCAGTGAACAGGTAGTTCGGTATAATCAGCCCCAGCATTTT CASSEQVVRYNQPQHF
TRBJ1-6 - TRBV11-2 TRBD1 TGTGCCAGCAGCATGACAGGGGCGCCCCTCCACTTT CASSMTGAPLHF
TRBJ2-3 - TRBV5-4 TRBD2 TGTGCCCCCGGGACTAGCGGGGGGGAAATCACAGATACGCAGTATTTT CAPGTSGGEITDTQYF
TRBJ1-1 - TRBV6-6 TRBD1 TGTGCCAGCAGCCCTACAGGGGCGGAGGGGGCTTTCTTT CASSPTGAEGAFF
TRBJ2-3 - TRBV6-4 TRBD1 TGTGCCAGCAGACACCGGGACAGGGGAAAACCTAGCACAGATACGCAGTATTTT CASRHRDRGKPSTDTQYF
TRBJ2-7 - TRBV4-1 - TGCGCCAGCAGCCAAGTAGACAGTGGTGCACTGATCTACGAGCAGTACTTC CASSQVDSGALIYEQYF
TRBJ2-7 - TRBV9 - TGTGCCAGCAGCGCCGGGACAAAGGCGTACGAGCAGTACTTC CASSAGTKAYEQYF
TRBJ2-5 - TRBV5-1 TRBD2 TGCGCCAGCAGCCCCCCCCAAGGCGGGGGGGCCAGGGAGACCCAGTACTTC CASSPPQGGGARETQYF
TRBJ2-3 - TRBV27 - TGTGCCAGCAGGAGGGCGGGCACAGATACGCAGTATTTT CASRRAGTDTQYF
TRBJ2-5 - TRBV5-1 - TGCGCCAGCAGCTTAAAGGCGTTAAGCGGAGAGACCCAGTACTTC CASSLKALSGETQYF
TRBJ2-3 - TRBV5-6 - TGTGCCAGCAGCTCTCTTGGGGCGGGGGCCAACACAGATACGCAGTATTTT CASSSLGAGANTDTQYF
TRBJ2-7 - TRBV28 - TGTGCCACCTCCCGAGTGATCAGGACACTATCTATCACCTCCTACGAGCAGTACTTC CATSRVIRTLSITSYEQYF
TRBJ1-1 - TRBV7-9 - TGTGCCAGCACCCTATCGACCACAGGGAACACTGAAGCTTTCTTT CASTLSTTGNTEAFF
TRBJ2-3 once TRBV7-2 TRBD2 TGTGCCAGCAGCTTCGGGGGGGCCGGGCCCGCGGGGCAGTATTTT CASSFGGAGPAGQYF
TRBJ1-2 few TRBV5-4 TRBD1 TGTGCCAGCGGGACAGGCGAAATCTCTAACTATGGCTACACCTTC CASGTGEISNYGYTF
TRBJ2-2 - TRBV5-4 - TGTGCCAGCAGCTTGCAGGGCCGGAACACCGGGGAGCTGTTTTTT CASSLQGRNTGELFF
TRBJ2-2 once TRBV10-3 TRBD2 TGTGCCATCAGACGAGGGGACTATGGGACCGGGGAGCTGTTTTTT CAIRRGDYGTGELFF
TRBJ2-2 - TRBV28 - TGTGCCAGCAGTTCTCAGTCCTTCACCGGGGAGCTGTTTTTT CASSSQSFTGELFF
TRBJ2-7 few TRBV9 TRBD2 TGTGCCAGCAGCGAGGGGTCTACTAGCGGGGCCTACGAGCAGTACTTC CASSEGSTSGAYEQYF
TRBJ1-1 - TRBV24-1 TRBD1 TGTGCCACCAGGGAGACAGGGATGAACACTGAAGCTTTCTTT CATRETGMNTEAFF
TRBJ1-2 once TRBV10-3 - TGTGCCATCAGGGGGCCAGCTAACTATGGCTACACCTTC CAIRGPANYGYTF
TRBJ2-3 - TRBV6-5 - TGTGCCAGCAGTTACGTGCGGGGGCCGGGGGATACGCAGTATTTT CASSYVRGPGDTQYF
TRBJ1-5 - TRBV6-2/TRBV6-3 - TGTGCCAGCAGCCGGGACAACAATCAGCCCCAGCATTTT CASSRDNNQPQHF
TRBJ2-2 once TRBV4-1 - TGCGCCAGCAGCCAAGAGGGCAGGGGAGTCACCGGGGAGCTGTTTTTT CASSQEGRGVTGELFF
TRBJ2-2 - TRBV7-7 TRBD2 TGTGCTAGCAGCTTAGCCCCGGGACTAGGTACCGGGGAGCTGTTTTTT CASSLAPGLGTGELFF
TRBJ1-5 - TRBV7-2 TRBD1 TGTGCCAGCAGTCAAACCGGGACAGGGCGGTTTCAGCCCCAGCATTTT CASSQTGTGRFQPQHF
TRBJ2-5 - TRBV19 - TGTGCCAGTAGTCCCTGGTCTAGGGAGACCCAGTACTTC CASSPWSRETQYF
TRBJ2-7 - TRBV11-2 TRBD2 TGTGCCAGCAGCCTCCTGGGGGGGGACCCCTACGAGCAGTACTTC CASSLLGGDPYEQYF